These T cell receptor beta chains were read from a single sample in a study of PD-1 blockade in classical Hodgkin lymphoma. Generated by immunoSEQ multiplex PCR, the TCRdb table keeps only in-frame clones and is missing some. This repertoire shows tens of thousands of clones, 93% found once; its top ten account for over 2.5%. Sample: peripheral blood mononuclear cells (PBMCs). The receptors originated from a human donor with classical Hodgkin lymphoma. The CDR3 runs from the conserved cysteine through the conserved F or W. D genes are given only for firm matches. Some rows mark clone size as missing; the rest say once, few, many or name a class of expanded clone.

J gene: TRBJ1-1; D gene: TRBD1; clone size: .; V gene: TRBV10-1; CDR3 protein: CASSSQTGVNTEAFF; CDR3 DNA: TGCGCCAGTTCGTCCCAGACAGGGGTGAACACTGAAGCTTTCTTT
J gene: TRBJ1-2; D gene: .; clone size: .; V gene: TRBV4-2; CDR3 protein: CASSPGALSPGRTRGYGYTF; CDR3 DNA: TGTGCCAGCAGCCCCGGGGCCCTCTCTCCGGGGCGCACGCGGGGCTATGGCTACACCTTC
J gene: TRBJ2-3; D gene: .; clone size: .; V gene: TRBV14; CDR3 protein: CASSPTGGVSTDTQYF; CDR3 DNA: TGTGCCAGCAGCCCGACTGGCGGGGTAAGCACAGATACGCAGTATTTT
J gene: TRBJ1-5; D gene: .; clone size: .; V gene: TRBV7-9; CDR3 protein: CASSFRNQPQHF; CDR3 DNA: TGTGCCAGCAGTTTCCGCAATCAGCCCCAGCATTTT
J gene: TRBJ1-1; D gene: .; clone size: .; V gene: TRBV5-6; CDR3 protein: CASSLVAGTVTEAFF; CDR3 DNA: TGTGCCAGCAGCTTGGTGGCAGGGACGGTCACTGAAGCTTTCTTT
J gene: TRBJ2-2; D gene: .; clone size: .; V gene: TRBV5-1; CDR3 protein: CASSSQIYTGELFF; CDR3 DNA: TGCGCCAGCAGCAGCCAGATTTACACCGGGGAGCTGTTTTTT
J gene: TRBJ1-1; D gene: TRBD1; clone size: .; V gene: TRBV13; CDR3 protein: CASSPGDRMNTEAFF; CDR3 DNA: TGTGCCAGCAGCCCTGGGGACAGGATGAACACTGAAGCTTTCTTT
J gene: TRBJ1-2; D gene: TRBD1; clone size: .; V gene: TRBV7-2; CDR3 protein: CASSPGTGFDGYTF; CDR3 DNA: TGTGCCAGCAGCCCCGGGACAGGGTTCGATGGCTACACCTTC
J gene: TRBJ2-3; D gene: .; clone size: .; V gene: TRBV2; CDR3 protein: CASSEALRAQYF; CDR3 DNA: TGTGCCAGCAGTGAAGCCCTTAGAGCGCAGTATTTT
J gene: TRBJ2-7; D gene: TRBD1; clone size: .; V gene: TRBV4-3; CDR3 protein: CASSRTTGGRYEQYF; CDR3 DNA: TGCGCCAGCAGCCGGACGACAGGGGGCAGGTACGAGCAGTACTTC
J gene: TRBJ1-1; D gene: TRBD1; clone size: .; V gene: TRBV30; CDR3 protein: CAWTGGGTEAFF; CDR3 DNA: TGTGCCTGGACAGGGGGAGGTACTGAAGCTTTCTTT
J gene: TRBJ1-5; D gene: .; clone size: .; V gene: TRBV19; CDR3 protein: CASSDGRISNQPQHF; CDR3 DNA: TGTGCCAGTAGTGACGGACGGATTAGCAATCAGCCCCAGCATTTT
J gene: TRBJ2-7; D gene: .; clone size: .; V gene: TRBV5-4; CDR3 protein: CASSFDFSYEQYF; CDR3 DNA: TGTGCCAGCAGTTTTGACTTCTCCTACGAGCAGTACTTC
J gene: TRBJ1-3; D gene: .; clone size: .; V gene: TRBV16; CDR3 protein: CASSQYIGSNSGNTIYF; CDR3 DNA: TGTGCCAGCAGCCAATACATAGGCTCAAACTCTGGAAACACCATATATTTT
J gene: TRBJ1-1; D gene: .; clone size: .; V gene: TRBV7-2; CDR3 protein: CASSIGPQTTEAFF; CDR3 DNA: TGTGCCAGCAGCATAGGACCGCAGACCACTGAAGCTTTCTTT
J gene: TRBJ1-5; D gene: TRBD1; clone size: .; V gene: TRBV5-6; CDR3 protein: CASSSSGTGALQPQHF; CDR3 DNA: TGTGCCAGCAGCTCCTCCGGGACAGGGGCTCTTCAGCCCCAGCATTTT
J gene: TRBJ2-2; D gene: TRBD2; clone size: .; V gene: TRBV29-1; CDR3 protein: CSGGLAGGWTGELFF; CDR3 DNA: TGCAGCGGGGGACTAGCGGGAGGGTGGACCGGGGAGCTGTTTTTT
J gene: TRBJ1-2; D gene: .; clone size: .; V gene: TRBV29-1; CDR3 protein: CSAGTANYGYTF; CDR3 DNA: TGCAGCGCGGGGACCGCTAACTATGGCTACACCTTC
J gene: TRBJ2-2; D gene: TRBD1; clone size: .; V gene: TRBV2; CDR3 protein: CASSKDRGLAGELFF; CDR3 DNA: TGTGCCAGCTCAAAAGACAGGGGCTTGGCCGGGGAGCTGTTTTTT
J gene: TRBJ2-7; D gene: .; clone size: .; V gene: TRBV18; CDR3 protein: CASSPPETSRYEQYF; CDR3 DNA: TGTGCCAGCTCACCACCGGAGACTTCTAGATACGAGCAGTACTTC
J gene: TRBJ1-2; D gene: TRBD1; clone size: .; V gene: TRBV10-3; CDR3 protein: CAISRRSTGEDGYTF; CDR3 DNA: TGTGCCATCAGTCGACGGTCCACAGGGGAGGATGGCTACACCTTC
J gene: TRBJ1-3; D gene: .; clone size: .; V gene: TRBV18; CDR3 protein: CASSPKNPGSSGNTIYF; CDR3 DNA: TGTGCCAGCTCACCAAAGAATCCAGGGTCCTCTGGAAACACCATATATTTT
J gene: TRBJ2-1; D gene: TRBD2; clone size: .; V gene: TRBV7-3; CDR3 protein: CASSNDPGGLNEQFF; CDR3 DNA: TGTGCCAGCAGCAATGACCCCGGGGGACTAAATGAGCAGTTCTTC
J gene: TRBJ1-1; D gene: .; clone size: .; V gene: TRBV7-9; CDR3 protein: CASSLEAAFF; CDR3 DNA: TGTGCCAGCAGCTTAGAAGCAGCTTTCTTT
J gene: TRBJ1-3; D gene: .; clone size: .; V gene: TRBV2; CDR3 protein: CASKSGNSGNTIYF; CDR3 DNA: TGTGCCAGTAAATCGGGCAACTCTGGAAACACCATATATTTT
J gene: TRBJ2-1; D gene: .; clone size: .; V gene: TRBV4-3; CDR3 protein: CASSQEREAYNEQFF; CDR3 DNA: TGCGCCAGCAGCCAAGAGAGGGAGGCCTACAATGAGCAGTTCTTC
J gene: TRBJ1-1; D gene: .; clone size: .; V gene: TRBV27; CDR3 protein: CASSLSGRAGTEAFF; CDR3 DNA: TGTGCCAGCAGTTTATCAGGCAGGGCAGGTACTGAAGCTTTCTTT
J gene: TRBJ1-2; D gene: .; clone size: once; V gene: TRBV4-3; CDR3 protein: CASRKQGANYGYTF; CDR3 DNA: TGCGCCAGCAGAAAACAGGGAGCTAACTATGGCTACACCTTC